Below, 4 T cell receptor beta chains from the same sample are listed, as sequenced in a study of neurological immune-mediated disorders. TCRdb called the 5' RACE reads again in MiXCR, with one record for every CDR3 protein. The sample carries tens of thousands of distinct CDR3 sequences, less than 5.5% recorded once. Sequences were obtained from PBMCs. Receptors originate from a man under 40 with multiple sclerosis.

In this sample, this clonotype turned up many times. The rearrangement uses TRBV2 and TRBJ2-2; D remains unclear. CDR1 and CDR2 from the germline V gene are SNHLY and FYNNEI. This CDR3 region has 15 residues. Trimming cost V 3 bases and J 1 base, with 9 bases left between them. CDR3 protein: CASSERQLNTGELFF. The CDR3 DNA reads as TGTGCCAGCAGTGAGAGGCAGCTGAACACCGGGGAGCTGTTTTTT.

The genes are TRBV14 and TRBJ1-2; tentative D call: TRBD1 (5 bases). This CDR3 comprises 14 residues. Trimming pared 0 bases from V and 6 bases from J, leaving 11 bases between. Germline lookup yields CDR1 SGHDN and CDR2 FVKESK. CDR3 region: CASSQDIRDNGYTF. Written as DNA, the CDR3 is TGTGCCAGCAGCCAAGATATCAGGGATAATGGCTACACCTTC. Supplemented by reference TRBV14 and TRBJ1-2, the full variable domain reads EAGVTQFPSHSVIEKGQTVTLRCDPISGHDNLYWYRRVMGKEIKFLLHFVKESKQDESGMPNNRFLAERTGGTYSTLKVQPAELEDSGVYFCASSQDIRDNGYTFGSGTRLTVV.

This clonotype was recorded at least ten times. The chain's CDR3 is CASSLEASSFAEKLFF. The CDR3 DNA is TGTGCCAGCAGCTTAGAAGCCAGTTCTTTTGCTGAAAAACTGTTTTTT. The rearrangement joins TRBV7-2 to TRBJ1-4; D is uncertain. The CDR3 sequence is 16 residues long. Germline CDR1 and CDR2: SGHTA and FQGNSA. V was clipped by 1 base and J by 7 bases, with 16 bases between them.

This clonotype was picked up many times. This sequence joins TRBV12-3 or TRBV12-4 and TRBJ1-1, with D maybe TRBD1 (5 bases). Trimming removed 6 bases at V and 4 bases at J, with 15 bases between. The CDR3 runs to 14 residues. For the CDR3, the DNA is TGTGCCAGCAGGCACAGACGGAGGGGCACTGAAGCTTTCTTT. Translation: CASRHRRRGTEAFF.